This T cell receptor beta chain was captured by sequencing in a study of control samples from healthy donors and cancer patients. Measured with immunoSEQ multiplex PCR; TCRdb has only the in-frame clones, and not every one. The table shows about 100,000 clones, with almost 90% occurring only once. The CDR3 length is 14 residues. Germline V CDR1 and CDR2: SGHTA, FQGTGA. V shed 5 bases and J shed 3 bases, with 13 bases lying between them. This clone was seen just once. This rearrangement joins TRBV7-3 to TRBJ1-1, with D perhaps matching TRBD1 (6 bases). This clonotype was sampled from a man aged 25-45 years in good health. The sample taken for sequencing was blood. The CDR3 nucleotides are TGTGCCAGCAGCCTACAGGGTAGGGACACTGAAGCTTTCTTT. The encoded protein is CASSLQGRDTEAFF.